This is a list of T cell receptor beta chains from one sample in a study of blood T cell repertoires in COVID-19. Data came from immunoSEQ multiplex PCR; TCRdb stores just in-frame clones and leaves some out. The sample holds around 16,000 clones, 70% to 90% seen once. Sequencing used peripheral blood. The receptors come from a human donor in a cohort sampled during active COVID-19. Each CDR3 is given with its conserved first and last residue. A D gene is named only where the DNA matches it firmly. Rows give clone size only sometimes, using once, few, many, or a class for an expanded clone.

cdr3_nt cdr3_aa clone_size j_call d_call v_call
TGTGCCAGTAGTATAAGGGACAAGAACACTGAAGCTTTCTTT CASSIRDKNTEAFF NA TRBJ1-1 NA TRBV19
TGTGCCTGGTCACTAGCGGGGGGGGGTAGCACAGATACGCAGTATTTT CAWSLAGGGSTDTQYF NA TRBJ2-3 TRBD2 TRBV30
TGTGCCACCAGTGACCCGACAGATACGCAGTATTTT CATSDPTDTQYF NA TRBJ2-3 NA TRBV24-1
TGTGCCATCCCCGGGGGCGGGGGGGCCTATGAGCAGTTCTTC CAIPGGGGAYEQFF NA TRBJ2-1 TRBD2 TRBV2
TGCGCCAGCAGCTTGGACCAGGACACAGATACGCAGTATTTT CASSLDQDTDTQYF NA TRBJ2-3 NA TRBV5-1
TGTGCCAGCAGTGGGGCACCGCACCAGCTCGGTGGCTACACCTTC CASSGAPHQLGGYTF NA TRBJ1-2 NA TRBV25-1
TGTGCCAGCAGCGCTACAGGCAATCAGCCCCAGCATTTT CASSATGNQPQHF NA TRBJ1-5 NA TRBV12-3/TRBV12-4
TGTGCCAGCAGTGAAGTTGACTCGCAGTATTTT CASSEVDSQYF NA TRBJ2-3 NA TRBV6-1
TGTGCCAGCAGCTTGGGACAAACCTCCTCCTACGAGCAGTACTTC CASSLGQTSSYEQYF NA TRBJ2-7 NA TRBV13
TGTGCCAGCAGACTACGAGGACAGTATGGCTACACCTTC CASRLRGQYGYTF NA TRBJ1-2 NA TRBV2
TGCGCCAGCAGCACGGGACAGGGTATGCCCACCGGGGAGCTGTTTTTT CASSTGQGMPTGELFF NA TRBJ2-2 TRBD1 TRBV5-1
TGCGCCAGCAGCTTGAGCGGCGACAATGAGCAGTTCTTC CASSLSGDNEQFF NA TRBJ2-1 NA TRBV5-1
TGTGCCAGCAGACCCTCCCCCCCAGGGCGGAGTGGCTACACCTTC CASRPSPPGRSGYTF once TRBJ1-2 NA TRBV27
TGTGCCAGCAGAATGGACAGGGGGATCACCGGGGAGCTGTTTTTT CASRMDRGITGELFF NA TRBJ2-2 TRBD1 TRBV2
TGTGCCAGCAGTGCTTCACGCGGGACAGGGGGGATGAACACTGAAGCTTTCTTT CASSASRGTGGMNTEAFF NA TRBJ1-1 TRBD1 TRBV27
TGCGCCAGCAGCCAAGGGTTTTCCGGGACAGGGAACGATGATACGCAGTATTTT CASSQGFSGTGNDDTQYF once TRBJ2-3 TRBD1 TRBV4-1
TGTGCCAGCAGCCAAGAACCAGGGTGGGACTATGGCTACACCTTC CASSQEPGWDYGYTF NA TRBJ1-2 NA TRBV3-1/TRBV3-2
TGTGCCAGCAGGCCCGGGACAGGGGGCTCCTACGAGCAGTACTTC CASRPGTGGSYEQYF NA TRBJ2-7 TRBD1 TRBV11-1
TGCAGTGCTAGTGGGCCCCAGGAGGGTGAGCAGTTCTTC CSASGPQEGEQFF few TRBJ2-1 NA TRBV20-1
TGTGCCAGCAGTACAGGGACAGGAAACAATGAGCAGTTCTTC CASSTGTGNNEQFF once TRBJ2-1 TRBD1 TRBV6-5
TGTGCCAGCAGCCTGGATAGCGGAAAGGGCTGGACCGGGGAGCTGTTTTTT CASSLDSGKGWTGELFF NA TRBJ2-2 NA TRBV5-6
TGTGCCAGCAGCTTGGACAGGAGGTCCTACAATGAGCAGTTCTTC CASSLDRRSYNEQFF NA TRBJ2-1 TRBD1 TRBV7-6
TGTGCCAGCTCCTCCCGGACAGGGCCAAACACTGAAGCTTTCTTT CASSSRTGPNTEAFF NA TRBJ1-1 TRBD1 TRBV18
TGTGCCAGCAGAGTAGCCTGGGGGGAGCCCCAGCATTTT CASRVAWGEPQHF NA TRBJ1-5 NA TRBV6-5
TGTGCCATCAGTGCAGGGCAGGGTGTAGAGACCCAGTACTTC CAISAGQGVETQYF NA TRBJ2-5 NA TRBV10-3
TGTGCCACCAGCAGAAAAATACAGGGAAACTATGGCTACACCTTC CATSRKIQGNYGYTF NA TRBJ1-2 NA TRBV15
TGTGCCAGTAGTATAGGATCCGGAGCGAAAGGCTACACCTTC CASSIGSGAKGYTF few TRBJ1-2 NA TRBV19
TGTGCCAGCAGCGGGGGGACAGGGTTTGGATCACCCCTCCACTTT CASSGGTGFGSPLHF NA TRBJ1-6 TRBD1 TRBV9
TGTGCCCGCGGGGGTGCTGGAAACACCATATATTTT CARGGAGNTIYF NA TRBJ1-3 NA TRBV30
TGTGCCAGCAGTGGGGGGACAGGGGCGAACTCCTACGAGCAGTACTTC CASSGGTGANSYEQYF NA TRBJ2-7 TRBD1 TRBV6-1
TGTGCTAGCGGACAGGTCCCGAACACCGGGGAGCTGTTTTTT CASGQVPNTGELFF NA TRBJ2-2 TRBD1 TRBV12-5
TGTGCCAGCGGGGGGACTAGCCATGTAATGGGCTACGAGCAGTACTTC CASGGTSHVMGYEQYF NA TRBJ2-7 TRBD2 TRBV2
TGTGCCAGCAGCTCTTCACAGGGCCTAAGGGAGACCCAGTACTTC CASSSSQGLRETQYF once TRBJ2-5 NA TRBV5-6
TGTGCCAGCAGCTCGAGGACTAGCGGGGGGGTGGATACGCAGTATTTT CASSSRTSGGVDTQYF NA TRBJ2-3 TRBD2 TRBV9
TGTGCCAGTAGTACAGGGAGGGCCCTCACAGATACGCAGTATTTT CASSTGRALTDTQYF NA TRBJ2-3 TRBD2 TRBV19
TGTGCCAGCAGTTCGGGACAACCCTACGAGCAGTACTTC CASSSGQPYEQYF NA TRBJ2-7 NA TRBV6-6
TGCGCCAGCAGCTTGGCCGCGGAGGCTGAGCAGTTCTTC CASSLAAEAEQFF NA TRBJ2-1 NA TRBV5-1
TGCAGTGCCAGTAGCGGGGGGGCTGTAAACCAAGAGACCCAGTACTTC CSASSGGAVNQETQYF NA TRBJ2-5 TRBD2 TRBV20-1
TGTGCCAGTACGCGGGCCGCCGAGGAGACCCAGTACTTC CASTRAAEETQYF NA TRBJ2-5 NA TRBV19
TGTGCCAGTAGTTCACCAGCGGGCTACGAGCAGTACTTC CASSSPAGYEQYF NA TRBJ2-7 NA TRBV19
TGCGCCAGCAGTGGAGGTCGGGGGTTGTACCAAGAGACCCAGTACTTC CASSGGRGLYQETQYF once TRBJ2-5 NA TRBV5-1
TGTGCCAGCAGTTTAGGCGGATCCGCCTACGAGCAGTACTTC CASSLGGSAYEQYF NA TRBJ2-7 NA TRBV27
TGTGCCAGTAGTATAGTATCAGAAGCCGGATTTGGGGCGGAAGCTTTCTTT CASSIVSEAGFGAEAFF NA TRBJ1-1 NA TRBV19
TGCGCCAGCAGCCGCTCTACAGCTGGAAACACCATATATTTT CASSRSTAGNTIYF NA TRBJ1-3 NA TRBV5-1
TGTGCCAGCAGTCGGGGCGGGGGGGCCCGGACAGATACGCAGTATTTT CASSRGGGARTDTQYF NA TRBJ2-3 TRBD2 TRBV2
TGTGCCAGCAGATCCCACAGGGGAACTGAGCAGTTCTTC CASRSHRGTEQFF once TRBJ2-1 TRBD1 TRBV12-3/TRBV12-4
TGTGCCAGCAGCTTAGAGCTGTCCGGGCGGGGAGGCTACACCTTC CASSLELSGRGGYTF NA TRBJ1-2 NA TRBV7-9
TGTGCCACCAGCGGACAGGGGAACACCGGGGAGCTGTTTTTT CATSGQGNTGELFF NA TRBJ2-2 TRBD1 TRBV24-1
TGTGCCAGCAGCTTGGTGGGACTAGACCCCACAGATACGCAGTATTTT CASSLVGLDPTDTQYF NA TRBJ2-3 TRBD2 TRBV5-5
TGTGCCAGTAGTGCCGGGGTCACTGAAGCTTTCTTT CASSAGVTEAFF NA TRBJ1-1 NA TRBV19
TGTGCCAGTTCCCAGGGGACATTCTCCTACAATGAGCAGTTCTTC CASSQGTFSYNEQFF NA TRBJ2-1 NA TRBV19
TGTGCCAGCTCAGGAACAGGGGGCGAGGAATATGGCTACACCTTC CASSGTGGEEYGYTF once TRBJ1-2 TRBD1 TRBV18
TGTGCCATCAGTCCTAAACAGGGGAACAATGAGCAGTTCTTC CAISPKQGNNEQFF NA TRBJ2-1 TRBD1 TRBV10-3
TGTGCCACCAGTGATTCCCGGACAGGGGGCGACACTGAAGCTTTCTTT CATSDSRTGGDTEAFF NA TRBJ1-1 TRBD1 TRBV24-1
TGCAGCGGGACAGACCAAGAGACCCAGTACTTC CSGTDQETQYF NA TRBJ2-5 NA TRBV29-1
TGTGCCAGCAGCTTAGGGGACAGATTCTACGAGCAGTACTTC CASSLGDRFYEQYF once TRBJ2-7 TRBD1 TRBV7-9
TGTGCCAGCAGTGAATGGGGACAGACCAAAGAGACCCAGTACTTC CASSEWGQTKETQYF NA TRBJ2-5 TRBD1 TRBV6-1
TGCAGCATTCTTGGGGACAGGGCTAACGAGCAGTACTTC CSILGDRANEQYF NA TRBJ2-7 TRBD1 TRBV29-1
TGTGCCAGCAGCCAAGGGGAGCGGGGGCGCTTAAAGGGCGAGCAGTACTTC CASSQGERGRLKGEQYF once TRBJ2-7 TRBD2 TRBV3-1/TRBV3-2